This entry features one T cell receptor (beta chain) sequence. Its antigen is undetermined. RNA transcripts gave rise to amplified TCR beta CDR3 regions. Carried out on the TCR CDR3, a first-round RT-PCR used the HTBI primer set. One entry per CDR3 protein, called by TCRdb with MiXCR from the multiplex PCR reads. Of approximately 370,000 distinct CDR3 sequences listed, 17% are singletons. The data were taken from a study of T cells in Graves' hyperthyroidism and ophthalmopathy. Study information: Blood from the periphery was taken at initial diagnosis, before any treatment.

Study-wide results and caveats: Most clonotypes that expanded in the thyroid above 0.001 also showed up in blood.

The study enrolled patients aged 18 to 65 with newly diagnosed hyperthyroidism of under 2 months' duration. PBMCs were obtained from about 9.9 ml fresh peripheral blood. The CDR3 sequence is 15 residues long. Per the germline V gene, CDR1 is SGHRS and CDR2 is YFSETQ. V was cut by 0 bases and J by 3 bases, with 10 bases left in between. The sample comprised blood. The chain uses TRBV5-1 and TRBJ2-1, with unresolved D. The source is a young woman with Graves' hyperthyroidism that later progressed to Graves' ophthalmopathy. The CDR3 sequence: CASSLEPGDYNEQFF. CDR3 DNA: TGCGCCAGCAGCTTGGAACCCGGCGACTACAATGAGCAGTTCTTC.